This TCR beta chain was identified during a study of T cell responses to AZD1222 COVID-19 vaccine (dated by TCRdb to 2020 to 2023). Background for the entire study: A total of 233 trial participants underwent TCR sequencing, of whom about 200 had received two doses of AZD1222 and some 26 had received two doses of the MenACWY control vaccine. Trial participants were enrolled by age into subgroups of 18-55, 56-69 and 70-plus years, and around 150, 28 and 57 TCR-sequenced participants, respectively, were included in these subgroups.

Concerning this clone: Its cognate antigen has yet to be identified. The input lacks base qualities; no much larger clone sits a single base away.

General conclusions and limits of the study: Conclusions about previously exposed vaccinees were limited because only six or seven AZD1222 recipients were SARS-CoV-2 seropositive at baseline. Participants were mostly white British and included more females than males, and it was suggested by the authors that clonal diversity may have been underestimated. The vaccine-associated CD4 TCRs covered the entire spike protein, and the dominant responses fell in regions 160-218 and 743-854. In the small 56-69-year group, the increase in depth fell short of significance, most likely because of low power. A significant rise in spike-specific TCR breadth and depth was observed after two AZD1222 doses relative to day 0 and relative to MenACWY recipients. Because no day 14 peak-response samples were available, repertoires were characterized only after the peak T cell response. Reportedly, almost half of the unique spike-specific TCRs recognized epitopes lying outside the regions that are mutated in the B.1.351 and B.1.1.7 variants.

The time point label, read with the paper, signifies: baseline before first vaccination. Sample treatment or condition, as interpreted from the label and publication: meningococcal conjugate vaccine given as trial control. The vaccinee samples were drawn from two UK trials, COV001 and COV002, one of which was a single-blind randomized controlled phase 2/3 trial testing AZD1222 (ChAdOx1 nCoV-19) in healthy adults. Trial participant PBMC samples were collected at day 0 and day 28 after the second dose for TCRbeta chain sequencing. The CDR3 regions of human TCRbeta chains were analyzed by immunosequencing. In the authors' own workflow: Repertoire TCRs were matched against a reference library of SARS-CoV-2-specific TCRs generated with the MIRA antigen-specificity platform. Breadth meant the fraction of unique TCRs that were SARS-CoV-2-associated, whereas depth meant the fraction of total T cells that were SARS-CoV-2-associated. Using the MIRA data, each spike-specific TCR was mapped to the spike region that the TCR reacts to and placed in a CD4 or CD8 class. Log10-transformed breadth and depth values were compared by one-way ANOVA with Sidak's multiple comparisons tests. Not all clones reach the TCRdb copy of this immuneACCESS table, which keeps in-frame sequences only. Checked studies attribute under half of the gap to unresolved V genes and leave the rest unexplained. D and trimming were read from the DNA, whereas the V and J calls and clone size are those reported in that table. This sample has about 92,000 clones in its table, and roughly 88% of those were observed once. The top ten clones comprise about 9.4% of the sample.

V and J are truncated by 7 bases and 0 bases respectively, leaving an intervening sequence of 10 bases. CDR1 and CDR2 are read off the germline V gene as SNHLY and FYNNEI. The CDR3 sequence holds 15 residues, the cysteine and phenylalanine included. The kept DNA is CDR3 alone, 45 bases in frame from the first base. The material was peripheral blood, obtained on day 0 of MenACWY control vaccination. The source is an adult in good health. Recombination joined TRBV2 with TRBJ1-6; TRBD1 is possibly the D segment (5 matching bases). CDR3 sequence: CASTPDSSYNSPLHF. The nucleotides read TGTGCCAGCACCCCCGACAGCTCCTATAATTCACCCCTCCACTTT.